This T cell receptor beta chain was retrieved from a study of T cells after yellow fever vaccination. Trimming pared 7 bases from V and 1 base from J, leaving 7 bases between. Looked up from germline, CDR1 is MNHEY and CDR2 is SVGEGT. The CDR3 has 12 amino acids. One entry per CDR3 protein results from TCRdb running MiXCR on the 5' RACE reads. The sample shows approximately 260,000 distinct CDR3 sequences, roughly 5% of them seen only once. This clonotype was counted between two and nine times. This specimen was CD4+ T cells sorted from PBMCs, taken on the day of the yellow fever booster vaccination. The source of this sequence is a man between 18 and 29 years old who received the YFV17D yellow fever vaccine. This chain uses TRBV6-2 or TRBV6-3 with TRBJ1-2; no reliable D call. This CDR3 reads CASKWVNYGYTF. CDR3 DNA: TGTGCCAGCAAGTGGGTTAACTATGGCTACACCTTC.